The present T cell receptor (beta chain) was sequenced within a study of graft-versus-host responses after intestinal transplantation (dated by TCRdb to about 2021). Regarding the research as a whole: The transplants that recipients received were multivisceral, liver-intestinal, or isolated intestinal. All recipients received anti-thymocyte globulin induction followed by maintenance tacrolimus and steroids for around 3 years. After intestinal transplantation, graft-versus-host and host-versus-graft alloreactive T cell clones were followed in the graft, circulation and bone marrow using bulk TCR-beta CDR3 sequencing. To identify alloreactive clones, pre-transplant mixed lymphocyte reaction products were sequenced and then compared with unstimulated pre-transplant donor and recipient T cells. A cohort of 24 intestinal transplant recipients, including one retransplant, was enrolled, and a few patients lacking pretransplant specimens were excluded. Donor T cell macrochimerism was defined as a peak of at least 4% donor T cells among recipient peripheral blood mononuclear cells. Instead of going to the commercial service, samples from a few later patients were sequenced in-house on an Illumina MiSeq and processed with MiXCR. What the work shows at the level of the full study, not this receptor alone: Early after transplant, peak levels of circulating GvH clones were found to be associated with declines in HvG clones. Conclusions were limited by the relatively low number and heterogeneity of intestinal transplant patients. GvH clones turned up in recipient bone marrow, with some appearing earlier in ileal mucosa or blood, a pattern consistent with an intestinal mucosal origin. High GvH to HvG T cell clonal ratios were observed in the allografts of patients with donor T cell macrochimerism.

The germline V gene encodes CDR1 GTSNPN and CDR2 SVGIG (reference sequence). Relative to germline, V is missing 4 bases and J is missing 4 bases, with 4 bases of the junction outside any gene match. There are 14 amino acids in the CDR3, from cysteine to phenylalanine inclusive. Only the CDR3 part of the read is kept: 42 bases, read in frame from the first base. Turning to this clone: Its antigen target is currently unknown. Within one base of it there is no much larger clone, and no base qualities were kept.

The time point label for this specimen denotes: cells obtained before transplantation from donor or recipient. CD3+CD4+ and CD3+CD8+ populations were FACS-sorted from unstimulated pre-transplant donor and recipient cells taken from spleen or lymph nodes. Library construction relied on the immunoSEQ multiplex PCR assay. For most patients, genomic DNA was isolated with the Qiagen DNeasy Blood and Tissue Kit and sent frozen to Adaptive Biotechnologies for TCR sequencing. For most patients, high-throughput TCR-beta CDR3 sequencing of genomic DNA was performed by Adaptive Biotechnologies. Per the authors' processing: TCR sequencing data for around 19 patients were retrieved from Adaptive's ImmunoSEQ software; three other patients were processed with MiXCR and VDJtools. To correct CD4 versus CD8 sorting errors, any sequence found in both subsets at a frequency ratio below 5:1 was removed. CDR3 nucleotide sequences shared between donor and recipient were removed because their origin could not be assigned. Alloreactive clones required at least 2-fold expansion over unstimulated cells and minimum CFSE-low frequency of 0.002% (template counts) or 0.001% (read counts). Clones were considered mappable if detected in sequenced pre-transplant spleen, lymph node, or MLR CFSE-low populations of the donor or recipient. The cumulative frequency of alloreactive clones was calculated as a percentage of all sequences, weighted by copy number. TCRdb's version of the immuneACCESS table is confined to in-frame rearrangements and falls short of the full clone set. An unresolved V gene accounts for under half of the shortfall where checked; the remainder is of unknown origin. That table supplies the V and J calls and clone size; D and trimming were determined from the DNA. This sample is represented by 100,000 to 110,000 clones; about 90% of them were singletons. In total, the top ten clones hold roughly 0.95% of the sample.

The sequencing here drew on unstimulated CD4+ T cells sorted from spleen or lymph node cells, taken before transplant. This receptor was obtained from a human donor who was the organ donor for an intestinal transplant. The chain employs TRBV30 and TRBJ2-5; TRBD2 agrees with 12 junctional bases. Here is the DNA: TGTGCCTGGACTAGCGGGGGGGGCGGAGAGACCCAGTACTTC. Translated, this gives CAWTSGGGGETQYF.